This entry features one T cell receptor (beta chain) sequence. The data are from a study of regulatory T cells in long-lasting Graves disease. Researchers made TCR beta libraries by using iRepertoire HTBI primers and running Arm-PCR on CDR3 regions. In TCRdb, the multiplex PCR reads were re-called with MiXCR into one record per CDR3 protein. The sample lists 300,000 or so distinct CDR3 sequences, 15% to 20% occurring once. The time point: persistent/refractory GD, antithyroid drugs over 5 years with positive TRAb. RNA from PBMCs was the source of the TCR library. The sample consisted of peripheral blood mononuclear cells (PBMCs), taken when the disease was refractory, from a patient treated with antithyroid drugs. The receptor comes from a female donor with Graves disease.

The CDR3 sequence is CASSLQGGSIDTQYF. The CDR3 bases are TGCGCCAGCAGCTTGCAGGGGGGCTCGATAGATACGCAGTATTTT. The chain uses TRBV5-1 and TRBJ2-3; possible D gene TRBD1, 7 bases. CDR1 is SGHRS and CDR2 is YFSETQ in the germline V gene. Trimming stripped 1 base from V and 5 bases from J, with 14 bases between. The CDR3 has 15 amino acids.